The 2 T cell receptor beta chains reported below all come from one sample, sequenced in a study of graft-versus-host responses after intestinal transplantation. Assay: immunoSEQ multiplex PCR; the TCRdb copy retains only in-frame clones and omits some. The sample records about 110,000 clones, approximately 92% being singletons. What these receptors recognize is not known. The specimen was unstimulated CD8+ T cells sorted from spleen or lymph node cells, collected before intestinal transplant. These TCRs come from a human donor who received an intestinal transplant.

This chain joins TRBV27 and TRBJ1-1, with no clear D. The CDR3 has 16 residues. Germline V gene data show CDR1 as MNHEY and CDR2 as SMNVEV (reference sequence). V was cut by 0 bases and J by 1 base, with 12 bases left in between. CDR3 DNA: TGTGCCAGCAGTTTATCCTCCCCTCCTGGGAACACTGAAGCTTTCTTT. It specifies CASSLSSPPGNTEAFF.

V and J are TRBV6-5 and TRBJ1-2; D might be TRBD1 (5 bases). The CDR3 loop spans 13 amino acids. Between the trimmed V and J ends, which lost 1 base and 6 bases, there was a span of 9 bases. Germline V gives CDR1 MNHEY, CDR2 SVGAGI. CDR3 in DNA: TGTGCCAGCAGTTACTTAGGGGATGATGGCTACACCTTC. It translates to CASSYLGDDGYTF.